Listed below are T cell receptor beta chains from one sample, sequenced in a study of T cell clones after liver transplantation. Assay used: immunoSEQ multiplex PCR; TCRdb lists only in-frame clones, some missing. Of about 68,000 clones listed, roughly 92% were seen once; the top ten hold 0.95% to 1%. The sequences come from CD4+ T cells from blood, collected about 25 months after liver transplant. The source of these receptors is a human patient who received a liver transplant. The T cells may partly be graft donor cells. Both conserved end residues are part of each CDR3. The order of the fields is V gene, D gene, J gene, clone size, CDR3 DNA, CDR3 protein. D genes are given only for firm matches. Expanded clones are given a class, and other clones once, few, many or no size at all.

>TRBV19|NA|TRBJ2-3|NA
TGTGCCAGTAGTATAGGCCAAAACACAGATACGCAGTATTTT
CASSIGQNTDTQYF
>TRBV5-1|NA|TRBJ2-5|NA
TGCGCCAGCAGCTGGAGGACGACCCGAGAGACCCAGTACTTC
CASSWRTTRETQYF
>TRBV28|NA|TRBJ2-2|NA
TGTGCCAGCAGTTTATTGTCCTCAGGAAGCACCGGGGAGCTGTTTTTT
CASSLLSSGSTGELFF
>TRBV6-5|NA|TRBJ2-5|NA
TGTGCCAGCAAACAAGCGCCTTCGAGAGAGACCCAGTACTTC
CASKQAPSRETQYF
>TRBV6-5|NA|TRBJ1-3|NA
TGTGCCAGCAGTTACAGCCCGGGAAACACCATATATTTT
CASSYSPGNTIYF
>TRBV19|TRBD1|TRBJ1-1|once
TGTGCCAGTAGTACCCGGGTAGGGGGCGGTAACACTGAAGCTTTCTTT
CASSTRVGGGNTEAFF
>TRBV19|NA|TRBJ2-7|NA
TGTGCCAGTAGTTTAGCGGGACAGGGCTCCTACGAGCAGTACTTC
CASSLAGQGSYEQYF
>TRBV23-1|TRBD1|TRBJ2-3|NA
TGCGCCAGCAGTCACCTACCGGGACAGACTTTCACAGATACGCAGTATTTT
CASSHLPGQTFTDTQYF
>TRBV19|NA|TRBJ2-7|NA
TGTGCCAGTAGTACATCCGACGGCTCCTACGAGCAGTACTTC
CASSTSDGSYEQYF
>TRBV10-3|NA|TRBJ2-1|NA
TGTGCCATCAGTGAGCCTATTAGGAATGAGCAGTTCTTC
CAISEPIRNEQFF
>TRBV5-1|TRBD1|TRBJ2-3|NA
TGCGCCAGCAGCCGGGACAGTCTCTACACAGATACGCAGTATTTT
CASSRDSLYTDTQYF
>TRBV21-1|NA|TRBJ2-1|NA
TGTGCCAGCAGCAAAATTCGGACTGATAGTGACAATGAGCAGTTCTTC
CASSKIRTDSDNEQFF
>TRBV5-4|TRBD2|TRBJ2-3|NA
TGTGCCAGCAGCGGTCGAGCTAGCGGGTCTAGCACAGATACGCAGTATTTT
CASSGRASGSSTDTQYF
>TRBV27|NA|TRBJ2-3|NA
TGTGCCAGCAGTACTTTCCGCACAGATACGCAGTATTTT
CASSTFRTDTQYF
>TRBV4-2|TRBD1|TRBJ1-4|NA
TGTGCCAGCAGCCAAGATGTAGGTGAAGGACAGGGGGCTGCGCTGTTTTTT
CASSQDVGEGQGAALFF
>TRBV27|TRBD1|TRBJ2-7|once
TGTGCCAGCAGTCGCCCAGGGGGCGCAGAAGAGCAGTACTTC
CASSRPGGAEEQYF
>TRBV7-2|NA|TRBJ1-3|NA
TGTGCCAGCAGCTTAGAATTTAGACTCGGGACGCTTGGAAACACCATATATTTT
CASSLEFRLGTLGNTIYF
>TRBV5-1|TRBD1|TRBJ2-3|NA
TGCGCCAGCAGCTTGGAAGGGGGCCCTCCGGATACGCAGTATTTT
CASSLEGGPPDTQYF
>TRBV5-4|TRBD1|TRBJ1-2|NA
TGTGCCAGCAGCCGGGGACAGAGAAAAGATGGCTACACCTTC
CASSRGQRKDGYTF
>TRBV5-1|TRBD2|TRBJ2-7|once
TGCGCCAGCAGGTGGGGGGCACTAGCGGGAGATTCCTACGAGCAGTACTTC
CASRWGALAGDSYEQYF
>TRBV5-1|NA|TRBJ1-3|NA
TGCGCCAGCAGCTTGGATGGGGCGAGGGGAAACACCATATATTTT
CASSLDGARGNTIYF
>TRBV7-8|NA|TRBJ1-5|NA
TGTGCCAGCAGCCCGGGTCGGGGCAATCAGCCCCAGCATTTT
CASSPGRGNQPQHF
>TRBV9|NA|TRBJ2-6|NA
TGTGCCAGCAGCCGAGGTGAATCTGGGGCCAACGTCCTGACTTTC
CASSRGESGANVLTF
>TRBV19|TRBD1|TRBJ2-7|NA
TGTGCCAGCTCTCTGGGACAGCGATACTACGAGCAGTACTTC
CASSLGQRYYEQYF
>TRBV7-8|NA|TRBJ2-1|NA
TGTGCCAGCAGCTTAGGAGGCCTCTCGGGCCCCTACAATGAGCAGTTCTTC
CASSLGGLSGPYNEQFF